These 27 T cell receptor beta chains were all obtained from the same sample, sequenced in a study of blood T cell repertoires in COVID-19. The assay was immunoSEQ multiplex PCR, and TCRdb's table has in-frame clones only and misses some. The sample includes approximately 300,000 clones, about 84% of them seen just once. The sample taken for sequencing was peripheral blood. Receptor source: a woman aged 45-65 years with acute or convalescent COVID-19.

CDR3 in amino acids: CASSLEGVDGYTF. DNA for the CDR3: TGCGCCAGCAGCTTGGAAGGGGTCGATGGCTACACCTTC. The chain couples TRBV5-1 to TRBJ1-2; possible D gene TRBD1, 5 bases. Germline values: CDR1 SGHRS, CDR2 YFSETQ. Trimming shortened V by 0 bases and J by 6 bases, and 9 bases separated the two germline ends. The length of the CDR3 is 13 residues.

The chain recombines TRBV5-1 with TRBJ2-1; 9 bases fit TRBD1. The CDR3 covers 19 residues. The V gene's germline CDR1 is SGHRS and CDR2 YFSETQ. J lost 1 base, V lost 4 bases, and 15 bases had no gene match. Here the CDR3 DNA reads TGCGCCAGCAGCCCCCGTCCCGGGACAGGGACCGGGTCCTACAATGAGCAGTTCTTC. Translation: CASSPRPGTGTGSYNEQFF. The full variable domain, in which reference TRBV5-1 and TRBJ2-1 provide the parts outside the CDR3, is KAGVTQTPRYLIKTRGQQVTLSCSPISGHRSVSWYQQTPGQGLQFLFEYFSETQRNKGNFPGRFSGRQFSNSRSEMNVSTLELGDSALYLCASSPRPGTGTGSYNEQFFGPGTRLTVL.

This clone has only one observation. This chain joins TRBV28 and TRBJ1-5; D gene ambiguous. The CDR3 contains 15 residues. Germline V lookup: CDR1 MDHEN, CDR2 SYDVKM. The V and J ends lost 2 bases and 0 bases respectively, with 8 bases between them. The chain's CDR3 is CASSLSPSSNQPQHF. As DNA, the CDR3 is TGTGCCAGCAGTTTAAGTCCCAGTAGCAATCAGCCCCAGCATTTT.

The chain joins TRBV27 to TRBJ2-3; 7 nucleotides line up with TRBD1. The CDR3 is 14 residues long. Germline CDR1 is MNHEY and CDR2 is SMNVEV (reference sequence). Trimming at V came to 4 bases and at J to 0 bases, leaving 1 base not matched to a gene. The CDR3 DNA follows: TGTGCCAGCAGTTGGACAGGAAGCACAGATACGCAGTATTTT. It specifies CASSWTGSTDTQYF.

The gene calls are TRBV7-2 and TRBJ2-2; TRBD1 agrees at 8 bases. The germline CDR1 and CDR2 sequences are SGHTA and FQGNSA. J lost 2 bases, V lost 5 bases, and 4 bases had no gene match. This CDR3 is 15 amino acids long. The CDR3 here is CASSLGQANTGELFF. The CDR3 region has the DNA TGTGCCAGCAGCCTGGGACAGGCTAACACCGGGGAGCTGTTTTTT.

This clone was detected only a few times. The chain employs TRBV9 and TRBJ1-5; D is undetermined. The CDR3 runs to 13 residues. Looked up from germline, CDR1 is SGDLS and CDR2 is YYNGEE. Deletions cut 3 bases from V and 9 bases from J, with 13 bases between. The CDR3 loop reads CASSARGFRPQHF. In DNA, the CDR3 is TGTGCCAGCAGCGCCCGAGGGTTTCGGCCCCAGCATTTT.

This chain links TRBV5-1 with TRBJ2-1; D is perhaps TRBD2 (5 bases). CDR1 is SGHRS and CDR2 is YFSETQ in the germline V gene. The germline V and J ends were trimmed by 0 bases and 5 bases, with 12 bases remaining between them. The CDR3 has 15 residues. DNA of the CDR3: TGCGCCAGCAGCTTGGCGGCTAGCCATAACAATGAGCAGTTCTTC. This sequence encodes CASSLAASHNNEQFF. Filled out from reference TRBV5-1 and TRBJ2-1, the complete variable domain reads KAGVTQTPRYLIKTRGQQVTLSCSPISGHRSVSWYQQTPGQGLQFLFEYFSETQRNKGNFPGRFSGRQFSNSRSEMNVSTLELGDSALYLCASSLAASHNNEQFFGPGTRLTVL.

The V gene is TRBV6-5, the J gene TRBJ2-7; 12 nucleotides match TRBD1. CDR1 and CDR2 from the germline V gene are MNHEY and SVGAGI. Unmatched junction bases numbered 5, after V lost 5 bases and J lost 6 bases. The CDR3 totals 14 residues. CDR3 bases: TGTGCCAGCAGTCCGGGACAGGGGGCCTTCGAGCAGTACTTC. Its translation is CASSPGQGAFEQYF.

The J gene is TRBJ2-7, the V gene TRBV9, with a possible D match to TRBD2 (5 bases). Trimming took off 1 base at V and 3 bases at J, with 11 bases between the two ends. The CDR3 totals 14 residues. The V gene's germline CDR1 is SGDLS and CDR2 YYNGEE. This chain's CDR3 is CASSVSTGGYEQYF. CDR3 bases: TGTGCCAGCAGCGTATCCACCGGAGGCTACGAGCAGTACTTC.

This chain uses TRBV25-1 with TRBJ1-1; D not resolved. The CDR3 has 14 amino acids. CDR1 is MGHDK, CDR2 SYGVNS, per germline. The V end lost 4 bases, the J end lost 2 bases, and 11 bases lay between the germline ends. The CDR3 reads CASSGIPTNTEAFF. The CDR3 DNA sequence: TGTGCCAGCAGTGGAATACCGACAAACACTGAAGCTTTCTTT.

This clone is a singleton in its sample. The chain combines TRBV10-3 with TRBJ2-3; D gene uncertain. CDR1 is ENHRY and CDR2 is SYGVKD in the germline V gene. The CDR3 totals 16 residues. V shed 0 bases and J shed 0 bases, with 10 bases lying between them. The CDR3 protein is CAISESRHISTDTQYF. Written as DNA, the CDR3 is TGTGCCATCAGTGAGTCGAGACACATTAGCACAGATACGCAGTATTTT.

This clone was seen only a few times. The chain has TRBV7-2 and TRBJ1-1, with 7 bases aligning to TRBD1. Per the germline V gene, CDR1 is SGHTA and CDR2 is FQGNSA. V dropped 4 bases and J dropped 3; count of bases not matched to a gene: 8. This CDR3 region has 15 residues. CDR3 residues: CASSSSGQWDTEAFF. CDR3 DNA: TGTGCCAGCAGCTCCTCGGGACAGTGGGACACTGAAGCTTTCTTT.

In this sample, this clone turned up once. J is TRBJ1-4 and V is TRBV30, with TRBD1 identical over 7 bases. The CDR3 is made up of 15 amino acids. Germline V gives CDR1 GTSNPN, CDR2 SVGIG (reference sequence). J lost 5 bases, V lost 3 bases, and 9 bases had no gene match. CDR3 DNA sequence: TGTGCCTGGAGGCCGGAGGGGGCAAGGAATGAAAAACTGTTTTTT. Translated: CAWRPEGARNEKLFF. The entire variable domain, with the rest obtained from reference TRBV30 and TRBJ1-4, is as follows: SQTIHQWPATLVQPVGSPLSLECTVEGTSNPNLYWYRQAAGRGLQLLFYSVGIGQISSEVPQNLSASRPQDRQFILSSKKLLLSDSGFYLCAWRPEGARNEKLFFGSGTQLSVL.

V gene TRBV4-3 combines with J gene TRBJ2-7, with D hard to call. Germline V gene lookup returns CDR1 LGHNA and CDR2 YSLEER. The length of the CDR3 is 16 residues. Trimming shortened V by 0 bases and J by 0 bases, and 12 bases separated the two germline ends. The CDR3 DNA reads TGCGCCAGCAGCCAAGACAAGGCCAGGAACTCCTACGAGCAGTACTTC. Translation gives CASSQDKARNSYEQYF.

The J gene is TRBJ1-5, the V gene TRBV30, with D perhaps TRBD1 (5 bases). Germline CDR1 reads GTSNPN; CDR2 reads SVGIG (reference sequence). The CDR3 extends over 14 amino acids. V lost 0 bases and J 9 bases, leaving 15 bases between the germline ends. As DNA, the CDR3 is TGTGCCTGGAGTGTAAGGTTCGGAGGGGCGCCCCAGCATTTT. It encodes CAWSVRFGGAPQHF.

The V and J genes are TRBV5-1 and TRBJ1-2, with D hard to call. Trimming removed 0 bases at V and 3 bases at J, with 9 bases between. CDR3 length: 14 residues. Germline assignment: CDR1 SGHRS and CDR2 YFSETQ. CDR3 nucleotide sequence: TGCGCCAGCAGCTTGGGGGAGTACGACTATGGCTACACCTTC. Translated, it gives CASSLGEYDYGYTF. The variable domain in full, completed from reference TRBV5-1 and TRBJ1-2, reads KAGVTQTPRYLIKTRGQQVTLSCSPISGHRSVSWYQQTPGQGLQFLFEYFSETQRNKGNFPGRFSGRQFSNSRSEMNVSTLELGDSALYLCASSLGEYDYGYTFGSGTRLTVV.

The V call is TRBV28, the J call TRBJ2-7; D uncertain. The CDR3 sequence is 13 residues long. The germline V and J ends were trimmed by 6 bases and 2 bases, with 11 bases remaining between them. The germline gives CDR1 MDHEN, CDR2 SYDVKM. CDR3 amino acids: CASSPRRTYEQYF. DNA for the CDR3: TGTGCCAGCAGCCCGCGGAGAACCTACGAGCAGTACTTC. The whole variable domain, remainder taken from reference TRBV28 and TRBJ2-7, is DVKVTQSSRYLVKRTGEKVFLECVQDMDHENMFWYRQDPGLGLRLIYFSYDVKMKEKGDIPEGYSVSREKKERFSLILESASTNQTSMYLCASSPRRTYEQYFGPGTRLTVT.

Here the CDR3 DNA reads TGTGCCAGCAGCTCTACTAGGGGGACTGAAGCTTTCTTT. Translating gives CASSSTRGTEAFF. The chain couples TRBV6-4 to TRBJ1-1, with D possibly TRBD1 on 6 matching bases. The CDR3 has 13 amino acids. Germline CDR1 MRHNA, CDR2 SNTAGT. Deletions cut 6 bases from V and 5 bases from J, with 13 bases between.

The J gene is TRBJ2-5, the V gene TRBV25-1, with TRBD1 matching over 7 bases. The V gene end was trimmed by 3 bases and the J gene end by 4 bases; junction bases not matched to a gene: 2. The germline gives CDR1 MGHDK, CDR2 SYGVNS. The CDR3 runs to 13 residues. The CDR3 here is CASSERGRETQYF. The DNA of the CDR3 is TGTGCCAGCAGTGAGAGGGGGCGAGAGACCCAGTACTTC.

The V gene is TRBV5-4, the J gene TRBJ2-5, with 12 bases matching TRBD2. The CDR3 totals 16 residues. Per germline, CDR1 SGHNT and CDR2 YYREEE (reference sequence). Unmatched junction bases numbered 6, after V lost 4 bases and J lost 2 bases. CDR3 amino acids: CASSPGLAGRQETQYF. Here the CDR3 DNA reads TGTGCCAGCAGCCCCGGACTAGCGGGAAGACAAGAGACCCAGTACTTC.

This clone appeared once. The chain recombines TRBV28 with TRBJ2-3; 7 bases agree with TRBD2. The CDR3 extends over 15 amino acids. Looked up from germline, CDR1 is MDHEN and CDR2 is SYDVKM. V shed 2 bases, J shed 6 bases, and the junction held 8 bases outside the gene matches. This CDR3 reads CASSLAGDRSDTQYF. In DNA, the CDR3 is TGTGCCAGCAGTTTAGCGGGAGATCGTTCGGATACGCAGTATTTT.

This sequence joins TRBV2 and TRBJ2-7; tentative D call: TRBD2 (6 bases). The length of the CDR3 is 15 residues. CDR1 is SNHLY and CDR2 is FYNNEI in the germline V gene. Trimming took 8 bases from V and 2 from J, leaving 19 bases between them. CDR3 in DNA: TGTGCCAGCCAACCCGAGGAGGGAATCGCCTACGAGCAGTACTTC. Translated: CASQPEEGIAYEQYF. Complete variable domain (other parts from reference TRBV2 and TRBJ2-7): EPEVTQTPSHQVTQMGQEVILRCVPISNHLYFYWYRQILGQKVEFLVSFYNNEISEKSEIFDDQFSVERPDGSNFTLKIRSTKLEDSAMYFCASQPEEGIAYEQYFGPGTRLTVT.

The chain carries TRBV6-4 and TRBJ1-1; perhaps TRBD1 as D (6 bases). The germline V and J ends were trimmed by 6 bases and 4 bases, with 15 bases remaining between them. The CDR3 is 14 amino acids. Germline lookup yields CDR1 MRHNA and CDR2 SNTAGT. CDR3 in DNA: TGTGCCAGCAGCGAACAGGGTGGAGTCACTGAAGCTTTCTTT. As protein: CASSEQGGVTEAFF.

The chain employs TRBV7-8 and TRBJ2-7, with D uncertain. The CDR3 has 13 amino acids. Germline CDR1 reads SGHVS; CDR2 reads FQNEAQ. With 1 base removed from V and 6 bases from J, the gap between germline ends came to 10 bases. CDR3 DNA sequence: TGTGCCAGCAGCTTAGGTCTGCCGGGCGAGCAGTACTTC. Its protein is CASSLGLPGEQYF.

The chain has TRBV28 and TRBJ2-7, with 7 bases that match TRBD2. CDR3 length: 16 residues. CDR1 is MDHEN, CDR2 SYDVKM, per germline. V shed 0 bases, J shed 6 bases, and the junction held 11 bases outside the gene matches. The CDR3 loop is CASSLWSYSGGSEQYF. CDR3 nucleotides: TGTGCCAGCAGTTTATGGAGTTATTCGGGGGGTTCCGAGCAGTACTTC.

This chain connects TRBV3-1 (or the pseudogene TRBV3-2) to TRBJ2-1; tentative D call: TRBD2 (6 bases). V was trimmed by 3 bases and J by 9 bases, leaving 18 bases between them. CDR1 and CDR2 (germline): LGHDT, YNNKEL (reference sequence). CDR3 length: 15 amino acids. CDR3 nucleotide sequence: TGTGCCAGCAGCCACAGACGGTTACTAGCAGCTGAGCAGTTCTTC. Translation: CASSHRRLLAAEQFF.

CDR3 coding DNA: TGTGCCAGCAGTTACGAAGGCCAGGGGGCTTTCACTGAAGCTTTCTTT. Residues: CASSYEGQGAFTEAFF. The V and J genes are TRBV6-2 or TRBV6-3 and TRBJ1-1; 8 nucleotides agree with TRBD1. CDR3 length equals 16 residues. Per germline, CDR1 MNHEY and CDR2 SVGEGT. Trimming took 2 bases from V and 4 from J; bases not matched to a gene: 9.